One and the same sample provided the 2 T cell receptor beta chains below, sequenced in a study of blood T cell repertoires in COVID-19. Clones were sequenced by immunoSEQ multiplex PCR, and TCRdb holds only the in-frame ones, with some missing. The data contain 120,000 or so clones, over 75% of them seen just once; the ten biggest clones take up approximately 18%. Input material: peripheral blood. These receptors came from a man between 25 and 39 years old with COVID-19, enrolled during active disease.

This chain joins TRBV11-2 and TRBJ2-7; TRBD2 matches at 7 bases. V dropped 1 base and J dropped 4; count of bases not matched to a gene: 10. This CDR3 is 16 amino acids long. Looked up from germline, CDR1 is SGHAT and CDR2 is FQNNGV. In DNA, the CDR3 is TGTGCCAGCAGCTTAGCCGAAGCGGGATCTTTATACGAGCAGTACTTC. Its translation is CASSLAEAGSLYEQYF.

The chain has TRBV5-1 and TRBJ2-3; 11 nucleotides match TRBD1. The V gene end was trimmed by 4 bases and the J gene end by 3 bases; junction bases not matched to a gene: 7. CDR1 is SGHRS, CDR2 YFSETQ, per germline. The CDR3 length is 16 residues. In nucleotides, the CDR3 is TGCGCCAGCAGCCCCGGGGACAGGGGGATAACAGATACGCAGTATTTT. This translates into CASSPGDRGITDTQYF. The whole variable domain, remainder taken from reference TRBV5-1 and TRBJ2-3, is KAGVTQTPRYLIKTRGQQVTLSCSPISGHRSVSWYQQTPGQGLQFLFEYFSETQRNKGNFPGRFSGRQFSNSRSEMNVSTLELGDSALYLCASSPGDRGITDTQYFGPGTRLTVL.